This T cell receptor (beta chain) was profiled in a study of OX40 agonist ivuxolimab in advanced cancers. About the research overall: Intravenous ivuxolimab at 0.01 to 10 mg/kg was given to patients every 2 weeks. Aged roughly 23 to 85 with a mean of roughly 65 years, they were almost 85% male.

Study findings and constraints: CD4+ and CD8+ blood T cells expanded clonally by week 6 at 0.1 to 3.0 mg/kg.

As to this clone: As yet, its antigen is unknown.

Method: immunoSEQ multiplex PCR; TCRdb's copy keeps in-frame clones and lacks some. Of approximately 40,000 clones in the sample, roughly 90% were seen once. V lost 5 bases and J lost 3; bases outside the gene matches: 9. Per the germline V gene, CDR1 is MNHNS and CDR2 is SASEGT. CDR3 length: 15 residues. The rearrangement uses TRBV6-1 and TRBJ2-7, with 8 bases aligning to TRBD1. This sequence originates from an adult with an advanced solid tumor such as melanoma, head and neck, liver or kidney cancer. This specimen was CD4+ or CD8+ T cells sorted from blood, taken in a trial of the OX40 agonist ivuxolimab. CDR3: CASSPRGQGNYEQYF. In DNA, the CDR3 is TGTGCCAGCAGTCCTCGTGGACAGGGTAACTACGAGCAGTACTTC.